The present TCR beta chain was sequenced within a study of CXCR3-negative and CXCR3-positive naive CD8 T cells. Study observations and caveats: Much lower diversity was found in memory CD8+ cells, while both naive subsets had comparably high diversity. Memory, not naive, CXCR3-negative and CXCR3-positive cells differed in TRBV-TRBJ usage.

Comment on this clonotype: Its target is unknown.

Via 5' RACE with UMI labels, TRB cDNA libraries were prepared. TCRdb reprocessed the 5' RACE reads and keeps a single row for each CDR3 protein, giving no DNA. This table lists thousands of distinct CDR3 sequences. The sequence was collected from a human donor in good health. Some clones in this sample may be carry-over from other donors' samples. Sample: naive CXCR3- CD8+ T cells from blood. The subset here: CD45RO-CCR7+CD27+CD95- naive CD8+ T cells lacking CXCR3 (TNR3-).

This chain's CDR3 is CASSDPRGLVGTDTQYF. This chain joins TRBV11-1 and TRBJ2-3; the TCRdb call, TRBD2, lacks DNA for checking. Germline-derived CDR1 and CDR2 are SGHAT and FQDESV (reference sequence). The CDR3 totals 17 residues.